The TCR beta chain under discussion was sequenced for a study of monozygotic twins with inflammatory bowel disease. Study-level findings and limits: Added variability in patient repertoires may stem from differing immunosuppressive treatments.

About this clonotype itself: Its antigen is not identified.

From the 5' RACE reads, TCRdb lists one entry per CDR3 protein and no DNA. The table counts 350,000 to 400,000 distinct CDR3 sequences; approximately 2.4% lies in the top ten. Germline CDR1 and CDR2: SEHNR and FQNEAQ (reference sequence). The CDR3 covers 17 residues. The sample taken for sequencing was blood. V is TRBV7-9 and J is TRBJ2-1; the TCRdb D gene call, TRBD1, has no DNA to confirm it. The sequence was obtained from a human donor with ulcerative colitis or Crohn's disease, or a healthy co-twin of an affected twin (not recorded which). The CDR3 region is CASSLDGPRGSYNEQFF.